These 19 T cell receptor beta chains share one sample of origin, sequenced in a study of cytomegalovirus exposure and HLA in healthy donors. The PCR was carried out with 60 Vbeta primers and 13 Jbeta primers. The table came from immunoSEQ multiplex PCR; TCRdb's copy has only in-frame clones and leaves some out. The table lists approximately 210,000 clones, 81% of them singletons, with more than 1.5% in the top ten. Sample: PBMCs. The receptors were gathered from a man aged 18 to 29 in good health and CMV-seronegative.

This chain connects TRBV18 to TRBJ1-4, with TRBD1 matching over 9 bases. Trimming cost V 3 bases and J 3 bases; bases outside gene matches: 17. This CDR3 has 20 residues. Germline V gene data show CDR1 as KGHSH and CDR2 as LQKENI. The CDR3 nucleotides read TGTGCCAGCTCACCCCTCCGGACCGGGACAGGGTTGAGTCCTAATGAAAAACTGTTTTTT. Translation: CASSPLRTGTGLSPNEKLFF.

The V and J genes are TRBV30 and TRBJ2-7; D might be TRBD2 (6 bases). Germline values: CDR1 GTSNPN, CDR2 SVGIG (reference sequence). This CDR3 has 19 amino acids. V shed 2 bases and J shed 2 bases, with 28 bases lying between them. CDR3 DNA sequence: TGTGCCTGGAGTAGGGTGTACGATTTGACGAGCGGGTCCGCCTACGAGCAGTACTTC. This gives the protein CAWSRVYDLTSGSAYEQYF. Full variable domain (rest looked up from reference TRBV30 and TRBJ2-7): SQTIHQWPATLVQPVGSPLSLECTVEGTSNPNLYWYRQAAGRGLQLLFYSVGIGQISSEVPQNLSASRPQDRQFILSSKKLLLSDSGFYLCAWSRVYDLTSGSAYEQYFGPGTRLTVT.

The V and J genes are TRBV28 and TRBJ2-5, with 7 bases matching TRBD1. J lost 5 bases, V lost 3 bases, and 9 bases had no gene match. This CDR3 spans 15 amino acids. The germline CDR1 and CDR2 sequences are MDHEN and SYDVKM. The DNA of the CDR3 is TGTGCCAGCAGTTTCTCATTGACAGGGTCGGAGACCCAGTACTTC. Amino acids: CASSFSLTGSETQYF. Filled out from reference TRBV28 and TRBJ2-5, the complete variable domain reads DVKVTQSSRYLVKRTGEKVFLECVQDMDHENMFWYRQDPGLGLRLIYFSYDVKMKEKGDIPEGYSVSREKKERFSLILESASTNQTSMYLCASSFSLTGSETQYFGPGTRLLVL.

The CDR3 reads CAWSVARGSTDTQYF. CDR3 coding DNA: TGTGCCTGGAGTGTAGCGCGGGGGAGCACAGATACGCAGTATTTT. This chain connects TRBV30 to TRBJ2-3, with 7 positions matching TRBD2. Germline V lookup: CDR1 GTSNPN, CDR2 SVGIG (reference sequence). The CDR3 sequence is 15 residues long. With V trimmed by 0 bases and J by 0 bases, 3 bases remained unmatched. The full variable domain, in which reference TRBV30 and TRBJ2-3 provide the parts outside the CDR3, is SQTIHQWPATLVQPVGSPLSLECTVEGTSNPNLYWYRQAAGRGLQLLFYSVGIGQISSEVPQNLSASRPQDRQFILSSKKLLLSDSGFYLCAWSVARGSTDTQYFGPGTRLTVL.

This clone was seen just once. The chain recombines TRBV6-1 with TRBJ2-3; perhaps TRBD1 as D (5 bases). This CDR3 contains 15 residues. Germline values: CDR1 MNHNS, CDR2 SASEGT. V lost 7 bases and J 0 bases, leaving 14 bases between the germline ends. The CDR3, as DNA: TGTGCCAGCACACAGGACGGACCAAGCACAGATACGCAGTATTTT. Translating gives CASTQDGPSTDTQYF.

The V and J genes are TRBV28 and TRBJ1-5, with TRBD1 matching 8 bases. CDR1 is MDHEN, CDR2 SYDVKM, per germline. The CDR3 contains 17 residues. The junction had 11 bases not matched to a gene; V was cut back by 4 bases and J by 3 bases. The CDR3 reads CASSSLQGGVFNQPQHF. The CDR3 DNA is TGTGCCAGCAGTTCCTTACAGGGGGGGGTATTCAATCAGCCCCAGCATTTT.

In its sample, this clone was seen a few times. The CDR3 nucleotides are TGCAGCGTCGGGGATTACAATGAGCAGTTCTTC. This encodes CSVGDYNEQFF. The chain employs TRBV29-1 and TRBJ2-1; maybe TRBD2 (5 bases). This CDR3 comprises 11 residues. CDR1 and CDR2 from the germline V gene are SQVTM and ANQGSEA. V lost 6 bases to trimming and J lost 4 bases, with 7 bases between them.

The chain couples TRBV11-3 to TRBJ1-1; D is unresolved. Germline lookup yields CDR1 SGHNT and CDR2 YENEEA. The length of the CDR3 is 13 residues. Between the trimmed V and J ends, which lost 1 base and 6 bases, there was a span of 9 bases. CDR3 loop: CASSLVVGAEAFF. The CDR3 DNA is TGTGCCAGCAGCTTAGTTGTCGGGGCTGAAGCTTTCTTT.

The V and J genes are TRBV6-1 and TRBJ2-7; 7 bases fit TRBD2. Germline lookup yields CDR1 MNHNS and CDR2 SASEGT. The length of the CDR3 is 19 residues. The J segment lost 3 bases and the V segment lost 2 bases, leaving 19 bases of the junction unmatched. CDR3 amino acids: CASSERGFPWGGTYYEQYF. The CDR3, as DNA: TGTGCCAGCAGTGAAAGAGGTTTCCCTTGGGGGGGGACTTACTACGAGCAGTACTTC.

The V call is TRBV7-2, the J call TRBJ1-1, with 9 bases lining up with TRBD1. This CDR3 spans 13 amino acids. J was trimmed by 7 bases and V by 6 bases; bases with no gene match: 6. CDR1 SGHTA and CDR2 FQGNSA come from the germline V gene. The CDR3 DNA reads TGTGCCAGCAGGACAGGGGGAAGGGATGAAGCTTTCTTT. Translating it yields CASRTGGRDEAFF.

The genes are TRBV2 and TRBJ2-1; 7 positions agree with TRBD2. J lost 0 bases, V lost 6 bases, and 2 bases had no gene match. This CDR3 contains 14 residues. CDR1 and CDR2 (germline): SNHLY, FYNNEI. The CDR3 sequence is CASRRLASYNEQFF. The CDR3 nucleotides are TGTGCCAGCAGAAGACTAGCCTCCTACAATGAGCAGTTCTTC. The whole variable domain, filled in from reference TRBV2 and TRBJ2-1, reads EPEVTQTPSHQVTQMGQEVILRCVPISNHLYFYWYRQILGQKVEFLVSFYNNEISEKSEIFDDQFSVERPDGSNFTLKIRSTKLEDSAMYFCASRRLASYNEQFFGPGTRLTVL.

This clone was found a few times. The DNA for the CDR3 is TGTGCCAGCAGCCTCGGGACAGGGGTATACCAGCCCCAGCATTTT. It encodes CASSLGTGVYQPQHF. The chain carries TRBV9 and TRBJ1-5, with 10 bases matching TRBD1. V dropped 4 bases and J dropped 7; count of bases not matched to a gene: 8. The CDR3 extends over 15 amino acids. CDR1 SGDLS and CDR2 YYNGEE come from the germline V gene.

This chain uses TRBV11-3 with TRBJ2-1; 9 bases map to TRBD2. CDR1 is SGHNT and CDR2 is YENEEA in the germline V gene. This CDR3 comprises 16 residues. Unmatched junction bases numbered 7, after V lost 1 base and J lost 6 bases. For the CDR3, the DNA is TGTGCCAGCAGCTTAGTGGGGACTAGCCATGGCAATGAGCAGTTCTTC. This sequence encodes CASSLVGTSHGNEQFF.

The chain uses TRBV4-3 and TRBJ1-3, with D perhaps TRBD1 (5 bases). Germline CDR1 is LGHNA and CDR2 is YSLEER. This CDR3 is 15 amino acids long. V lost 0 bases and J lost 7, with 13 bases in between. CDR3 bases: TGCGCCAGCAGCCAAGAGTTGGGACTTCCGAACACCATATATTTT. Translated, it gives CASSQELGLPNTIYF.

This sequence joins TRBV2 and TRBJ2-1; 11 bases match TRBD2. The germline V gene encodes CDR1 SNHLY and CDR2 FYNNEI. There are 16 residues in the CDR3. J was trimmed by 5 bases and V by 5 bases; bases with no gene match: 8. The CDR3 loop is CASSLEKTSGNNEQFF. CDR3 nucleotide sequence: TGTGCCAGCAGTCTGGAGAAGACTAGCGGGAACAATGAGCAGTTCTTC.

This chain uses TRBV7-2 with TRBJ2-3; weak D call: TRBD2 (6 bases). With 5 bases removed from V and 6 bases from J, the gap between germline ends came to 21 bases. CDR1 and CDR2 from the germline V gene are SGHTA and FQGNSA. The CDR3 runs to 16 residues. The CDR3 nucleotides read TGTGCCAGCAGCCCCACCTCAGGCCTTGGGGGGGATACGCAGTATTTT. This codes for CASSPTSGLGGDTQYF.

This chain uses TRBV27 with TRBJ2-5, with TRBD2 identical over 8 bases. The CDR3 consists of 17 residues. V lost 3 bases to trimming and J lost 6 bases; unmatched junction nucleotides: 15. Germline CDR1 reads MNHEY; CDR2 reads SMNVEV (reference sequence). The CDR3 DNA reads as TGTGCCAGCAGTTTTCATGGGTCGGGAGGGTCCGTAAAGACCCAGTACTTC. As protein: CASSFHGSGGSVKTQYF.

The J gene is TRBJ1-2, the V gene TRBV6-5, with TRBD1 identical over 8 bases. CDR1 and CDR2 from the germline V gene are MNHEY and SVGAGI. The V segment lost 3 bases and the J segment 5 bases; nucleotides outside the gene matches: 8. This CDR3 is 15 amino acids long. The CDR3 sequence: CASSYEQGAEYGYTF. The CDR3 coding sequence is TGTGCCAGCAGTTATGAGCAGGGGGCTGAGTATGGCTACACCTTC.

The chain uses TRBV7-2 and TRBJ2-1; D is unresolved. CDR3 length: 14 amino acids. The germline gives CDR1 SGHTA, CDR2 FQGNSA. The V gene lost 4 bases and the J gene lost 6 bases, with 13 bases spanning the gap. The CDR3 sequence is CASSSRPTGNEQFF. The CDR3 nucleotides are TGTGCCAGCAGCTCACGGCCAACGGGCAATGAGCAGTTCTTC.